The 31 T cell receptor beta chains in this list originate from one sample, sequenced in a study of T-cell reconstitution after alpha-beta-depleted transplantation in children. The TCRbeta library was prepared with unique molecular identifiers. TCRdb reanalysed the PCR reads using MiXCR and keeps one entry per CDR3 protein. The data show a few hundred thousand distinct CDR3 sequences, roughly 25% seen once. Material: PBMCs, mostly from graft donor cells, obtained 360 days after TCRalphabeta/CD19-depleted stem cell transplant. These receptors all stem from a female patient between 2 and 10 years old who had a stem cell transplant for congenital amegakaryocytic thrombocytopenia, so the T cells may come from the graft donor.

This sequence joins TRBV20-1 and TRBJ2-7; D is unclear. The CDR3 length is 14 residues. Germline V gene sequence: CDR1 DFQATT, CDR2 SNEGSKA (reference sequence). The V end was cut by 2 bases, the J end by 0 bases, with 11 bases between. The CDR3 coding sequence is TGCAGTGCTAGAATGACTTCCATCTCCTACGAGCAGTACTTC. This codes for CSARMTSISYEQYF.

The table lists this clonotype with many counts. The chain recombines TRBV7-2 with TRBJ1-5, with D unclear. CDR1 is SGHTA and CDR2 is FQGNSA in the germline V gene. The CDR3 consists of 15 residues. Trimming cost V 2 bases and J 4 bases, with 12 bases left between them. This CDR3 is CASSLTRVTNQPQHF. CDR3 in DNA: TGTGCCAGCAGCTTAACACGGGTCACAAATCAGCCCCAGCATTTT. Full variable domain (outside the CDR3, taken from reference TRBV7-2 and TRBJ1-5): GAGVSQSPSNKVTEKGKDVELRCDPISGHTALYWYRQSLGQGLEFLIYFQGNSAPDKSGLPSDRFSAERTGGSVSTLTIQRTQQEDSAVYLCASSLTRVTNQPQHFGDGTRLSIL.

V and J are TRBV11-1 and TRBJ2-7, with 11 bases lining up with TRBD2. The CDR3 contains 19 residues. The V and J ends lost 4 bases and 3 bases, in that order; junction bases with no gene match: 17. Per the germline V gene, CDR1 is SGHAT and CDR2 is FQDESV (reference sequence). In nucleotides, the CDR3 is TGTGCCAGCAGCTCAGTGGTTCCCGCGGGACTAGCGGAGAACTACGAGCAGTACTTC. The encoded protein is CASSSVVPAGLAENYEQYF.

As to this clonotype: This may stem from a read error, because a much larger clone lies one nucleotide away. V and J are TRBV29-1 and TRBJ2-5, with a tentative D call TRBD1 (5 bases). CDR1 is SQVTM, CDR2 ANQGSEA, per germline. V lost 2 bases and J 5 bases, leaving 12 bases between the germline ends. This CDR3 has 13 residues. CDR3 residues: CSVEHRRWETQYF. In DNA, the CDR3 is TGCAGCGTTGAACACAGGAGATGGGAGACCCAGTACTTC. Full variable domain (remainder filled in from reference TRBV29-1 and TRBJ2-5): SAVISQKPSRDICQRGTSLTIQCQVDSQVTMMFWYRQQPGQSLTLIATANQGSEATYESGFVIDKFPISRPNLTFSTLTVSNMSPEDSSIYLCSVEHRRWETQYFGPGTRLLVL.

The gene calls are TRBV3-1 and TRBJ2-3, with 7 bases aligning to TRBD1. With V trimmed by 2 bases and J by 0 bases, 5 bases remained unmatched. The CDR3 length is 16 residues. Germline CDR1 is LGHDT and CDR2 is YNNKEL (reference sequence). The CDR3 loop is CASSQRGTVSTDTQYF. DNA for the CDR3: TGTGCCAGCAGCCAAAGGGGGACAGTTAGCACAGATACGCAGTATTTT.

This clonotype was detected only once. The gene calls are TRBV5-1 and TRBJ2-6; TRBD1 matches 9 bases. Unmatched junction bases numbered 3, after V lost 7 bases and J lost 1 base. This CDR3 region has 15 residues. Germline V gives CDR1 SGHRS, CDR2 YFSETQ. This chain's CDR3 is CASGGTGSGANVLTF. In nucleotides, the CDR3 is TGCGCCAGCGGTGGGACAGGGTCTGGGGCCAACGTCCTGACTTTC.

This clonotype was seen more than once but under ten times. CDR3 sequence reads: CASSLWGTSGKNEQFF. The CDR3 DNA sequence: TGTGCCAGCAGTTTATGGGGGACTAGCGGGAAGAATGAGCAGTTCTTC. The chain uses TRBV27 and TRBJ2-1, with 13 bases that match TRBD2. Germline CDR1 is MNHEY and CDR2 is SMNVEV (reference sequence). V shed 1 base and J 7 bases; nucleotides not matched to a gene: 4. There are 16 residues in the CDR3.

The rearrangement joins TRBV7-9 to TRBJ1-1, with D possibly TRBD1 on 5 matching bases. CDR1 SEHNR and CDR2 FQNEAQ come from the germline V gene (reference sequence). CDR3 length: 16 residues. Trimming pared 0 bases from V and 0 bases from J, leaving 11 bases between. The CDR3 sequence: CASSLAPGKLNTEAFF. For the CDR3, the DNA is TGTGCCAGCAGCTTAGCGCCAGGGAAATTGAACACTGAAGCTTTCTTT.

This clonotype came up a few times. V gene TRBV5-1 combines with J gene TRBJ2-7; a possible D gene is TRBD2 (5 bases). Germline V gene data show CDR1 as SGHRS and CDR2 as YFSETQ. There are 14 residues in the CDR3. V gave up 0 bases and J gave up 2 bases, with 9 bases separating them. Here the CDR3 DNA reads TGCGCCAGCAGCTTGGATCCGGAGGCCTACGAGCAGTACTTC. This sequence encodes CASSLDPEAYEQYF.

This clonotype has just a few counts. The chain is built from TRBV6-2 or TRBV6-3 and TRBJ2-1; no reliable D call. V was clipped by 6 bases and J by 9 bases, with 9 bases between them. The CDR3 runs 11 residues. Germline CDR1 MNHEY, CDR2 SVGEGT. For the CDR3, the DNA is TGTGCCAGCAGCCTTAGTTTTGAGCAGTTCTTC. Residues: CASSLSFEQFF.

The chain is built from TRBV28 and TRBJ2-7; TRBD1 matches 7 bases. CDR1 and CDR2 from the germline V gene are MDHEN and SYDVKM. The CDR3 totals 16 residues. With 4 bases clipped from V and 3 bases from J, the junction kept 12 bases outside the gene matches. CDR3 amino acids: CASSSRGQSPIYEQYF. CDR3 sequence (DNA): TGTGCCAGCAGTTCCAGGGGACAGAGCCCCATCTACGAGCAGTACTTC. Drawing the rest from reference TRBV28 and TRBJ2-7, the complete variable domain is DVKVTQSSRYLVKRTGEKVFLECVQDMDHENMFWYRQDPGLGLRLIYFSYDVKMKEKGDIPEGYSVSREKKERFSLILESASTNQTSMYLCASSSRGQSPIYEQYFGPGTRLTVT.

This clonotype has only a few counts. The chain links TRBV11-2 to TRBJ2-5; the D call may be TRBD1 or TRBD2 (5 bases each). This CDR3 contains 16 residues. The ends were cut back, 3 bases at V and 2 bases at J, with 16 bases in the middle. CDR1 is SGHAT and CDR2 is FQNNGV in the germline V gene. The CDR3 loop is CASSFLVRGDQETQYF. The CDR3, as DNA: TGTGCCAGCAGCTTCCTTGTTCGAGGGGATCAAGAGACCCAGTACTTC.

J is TRBJ2-5 and V is TRBV6-5; the match to TRBD2 covers 10 bases. Germline V gene lookup returns CDR1 MNHEY and CDR2 SVGAGI. V was pared by 2 bases and J by 5 bases, with 17 bases of the junction left unmatched. CDR3 size: 19 residues. CDR3 sequence reads: CASSYQAWLSGGAYETQYF. Written as DNA, the CDR3 is TGTGCCAGCAGTTACCAAGCTTGGCTCAGCGGGGGGGCGTATGAGACCCAGTACTTC.

This clonotype appeared many times. The rearrangement joins TRBV20-1 to TRBJ2-7; no reliable D call. Germline V gene sequence: CDR1 DFQATT, CDR2 SNEGSKA (reference sequence). CDR3 size: 13 residues. V was trimmed by 3 bases and J by 2 bases, leaving 11 bases between them. CDR3 in DNA: TGCAGTGCTAGGAGCGTGAATACCTACGAGCAGTACTTC. It yields the protein CSARSVNTYEQYF.

In its sample, this clonotype was seen a few times. The chain is built from TRBV29-1 and TRBJ1-4, with D unresolved. CDR3 length: 11 residues. Trimming stripped 6 bases from V and 4 bases from J, with 6 bases between. Germline CDR1 and CDR2: SQVTM and ANQGSEA. The CDR3 region has the DNA TGCAGCGTGGAGCTTAATGAAAAACTGTTTTTT. Translation: CSVELNEKLFF.

This clonotype has a count of ten or more. This chain joins TRBV20-1 and TRBJ1-2; 11 positions agree with TRBD1. CDR1 is DFQATT and CDR2 is SNEGSKA in the germline V gene (reference sequence). The V segment lost 3 bases and the J segment 5 bases; nucleotides outside the gene matches: 8. The CDR3 length is 15 residues. The CDR3 DNA follows: TGCAGTGCTAGTTCGGACAGGGGGCTCGGTTATGGCTACACCTTC. Translation: CSASSDRGLGYGYTF.

This clonotype was recorded at least ten times. The rearrangement links TRBV12-3 or TRBV12-4 to TRBJ2-1, with D perhaps matching TRBD1 or TRBD2 (5 bases each). V was pared by 3 bases and J by 9 bases, with 15 bases between. The CDR3 is 14 residues long. The CDR3 sequence: CASSLGPQEGEQFF. Here the CDR3 DNA reads TGTGCCAGCAGTTTGGGGCCCCAAGAGGGTGAGCAGTTCTTC.

V is TRBV5-1 and J is TRBJ2-1; D is unresolved. This CDR3 has 16 residues. The ends were cut back, 0 bases at V and 1 base at J, with 11 bases in the middle. CDR1 and CDR2 (germline): SGHRS, YFSETQ. CDR3 protein: CASSLEAGRSYNEQFF. Written as DNA, the CDR3 is TGCGCCAGCAGCTTGGAGGCAGGACGTTCCTACAATGAGCAGTTCTTC.

This clonotype has more than one count but fewer than ten. The chain couples TRBV9 to TRBJ2-1; 12 nucleotides line up with TRBD2. V dropped 7 bases and J dropped 8; count of bases not matched to a gene: 7. The CDR3 has 14 amino acids. Germline CDR1 is SGDLS and CDR2 is YYNGEE. The chain's CDR3 is CASGLAGGHYEQFF. Here the CDR3 DNA reads TGTGCCAGCGGCCTAGCGGGGGGGCACTATGAGCAGTTCTTC.

Points on this clonotype: The junction and the germline gene differ at one end; a read error may be behind it. The V gene is TRBV23-1, the J gene TRBJ2-1; possibly TRBD1 for D (5 bases). TRBV23-1 belongs to the ORF category, with a function that is uncertain. CDR3 length: 17 residues. As DNA, the CDR3 is TGCGCCAGCATTCAAGGCCCGAACAGGATAACCTACAATGAGCAGTTCTTC. This gives the protein CASIQGPNRITYNEQFF.

There are a few counts of this clonotype. The rearrangement joins TRBV10-2 to TRBJ2-1, with D possibly TRBD1 on 7 matching bases. This CDR3 spans 13 amino acids. The V end lost 8 bases, the J end lost 0 bases, and 8 bases lay between the germline ends. Germline CDR1 and CDR2: WSHSY and SAAADI. In DNA form, the CDR3 reads TGCGCCAGCCAGGGGGGCTCCTACAATGAGCAGTTCTTC. Translated: CASQGGSYNEQFF.

The chain carries TRBV11-2 and TRBJ1-6, with TRBD1 matching over 8 bases. Per germline, CDR1 SGHAT and CDR2 FQNNGV. V was clipped by 2 bases and J by 3 bases; unmatched bases: 15. CDR3 size: 20 residues. CDR3 DNA: TGTGCCAGCAGCTTAAGGCTCGGGGCGACAGGGGTCGACTATAATTCACCCCTCCACTTT. The encoded protein is CASSLRLGATGVDYNSPLHF.

The J gene is TRBJ2-1, the V gene TRBV29-1; D perhaps matches TRBD2 (5 bases). Germline CDR1 reads SQVTM; CDR2 reads ANQGSEA. CDR3 length equals 14 residues. Deletions cut 4 bases from V and 4 bases from J, with 14 bases between. CDR3 amino acids: CSVVRSGAYNEQFF. CDR3 in DNA: TGCAGCGTTGTTCGGAGCGGAGCATACAATGAGCAGTTCTTC.

J is TRBJ2-3 and V is TRBV4-1; D possibly corresponds to TRBD2 (5 bases). CDR3 length: 12 amino acids. Trimming shortened V by 4 bases and J by 7 bases, and 9 bases separated the two germline ends. Germline values: CDR1 MGHRA, CDR2 YSYEKL. CDR3 region: CASSPFGNTQYF. In nucleotides, the CDR3 is TGCGCCAGCAGCCCATTCGGGAATACGCAGTATTTT.

The sample holds a few counts of this clonotype. This chain connects TRBV28 to TRBJ2-5; 7 nucleotides line up with TRBD2. There are 16 residues in the CDR3. CDR1 is MDHEN and CDR2 is SYDVKM in the germline V gene. V lost 5 bases and J lost 0; bases outside the gene matches: 9. As DNA, the CDR3 is TGTGCCAGCAGTAGCGGGACCTACCCCTACCAAGAGACCCAGTACTTC. It specifies CASSSGTYPYQETQYF.

The V gene is TRBV12-3 or TRBV12-4, the J gene TRBJ1-6; TRBD1 might be the D (6 bases). Deletions cut 1 base from V and 10 bases from J, with 11 bases between. The CDR3 length is 14 residues. CDR3: CASSLDRVLSPLHF. CDR3 DNA: TGTGCCAGCAGTTTAGACAGGGTCTTGTCACCCCTCCACTTT.

This clonotype has only a few counts. This chain links TRBV4-1 with TRBJ1-4; D gene uncertain. This CDR3 has 16 residues. Looked up from germline, CDR1 is MGHRA and CDR2 is YSYEKL. V gave up 0 bases and J gave up 1 base, with 9 bases separating them. The CDR3, as DNA: TGCGCCAGCAGCCAAGATTGGGCAGGAACTAATGAAAAACTGTTTTTT. Translation gives CASSQDWAGTNEKLFF.

CDR3 nucleotide sequence: TGTGCCAGCAGTCCCGGGCAGGGAAACAATCAGCCCCAGCATTTT. Translation: CASSPGQGNNQPQHF. The genes are TRBV28 and TRBJ1-5, with a tentative D call TRBD1 (5 bases). The CDR3 sequence is 15 residues long. Germline CDR1 MDHEN, CDR2 SYDVKM. V lost 5 bases, J lost 3 bases, and 14 bases lay in between.

The chain joins TRBV7-9 to TRBJ1-3; TRBD1 is a possible D gene (5 bases). The CDR3 covers 15 residues. CDR1 SEHNR and CDR2 FQNEAQ come from the germline V gene (reference sequence). V lost 7 bases, J lost 0 bases, and 13 bases lay in between. CDR3 DNA sequence: TGTGCCAGCAACATACCAGGGTCCTCTGGAAACACCATATATTTT. Encoded protein: CASNIPGSSGNTIYF.

This rearrangement joins TRBV20-1 to TRBJ2-1; a weak D match, TRBD1 (6 bases). CDR1 and CDR2 from the germline V gene are DFQATT and SNEGSKA (reference sequence). The ends were cut back, 2 bases at V and 4 bases at J, with 12 bases in the middle. This CDR3 comprises 14 residues. The DNA of the CDR3 is TGCAGTGCTAGATTCGGGACACCATACAATGAGCAGTTCTTC. Translation gives CSARFGTPYNEQFF.

This clonotype was seen repeatedly, ten times or more. The chain couples TRBV20-1 to TRBJ2-2; maybe TRBD2 (6 bases). Germline V gene data show CDR1 as DFQATT and CDR2 as SNEGSKA (reference sequence). The CDR3 sequence is 15 residues long. The ends were cut back, 2 bases at V and 5 bases at J, with 15 bases in the middle. In DNA, the CDR3 is TGCAGTGCTAGATGGGGAAGTAGCGGTACCGGGGAGCTGTTTTTT. This translates into CSARWGSSGTGELFF.